The sequence of this T cell receptor beta chain was determined in a study of PD-1 blockade in mismatch repair-deficient tumors. TCRdb keeps only in-frame clones here, not all; method: immunoSEQ multiplex PCR. The data contain roughly 84,000 clones, about 84% of them singletons. CDR1 is DFQATT and CDR2 is SNEGSKA in the germline V gene (reference sequence). With 0 bases removed from V and 9 bases from J, the gap between germline ends came to 6 bases. This CDR3 region has 11 residues. The specimen comprised peripheral blood, sampled 12 weeks after starting pembrolizumab. The source is an adult with mismatch repair-deficient cancer. V is TRBV20-1 and J is TRBJ2-1; no reliable D call. CDR3: CSARDYGEQFF. For the CDR3, the DNA is TGCAGTGCTAGAGATTACGGTGAGCAGTTCTTC.